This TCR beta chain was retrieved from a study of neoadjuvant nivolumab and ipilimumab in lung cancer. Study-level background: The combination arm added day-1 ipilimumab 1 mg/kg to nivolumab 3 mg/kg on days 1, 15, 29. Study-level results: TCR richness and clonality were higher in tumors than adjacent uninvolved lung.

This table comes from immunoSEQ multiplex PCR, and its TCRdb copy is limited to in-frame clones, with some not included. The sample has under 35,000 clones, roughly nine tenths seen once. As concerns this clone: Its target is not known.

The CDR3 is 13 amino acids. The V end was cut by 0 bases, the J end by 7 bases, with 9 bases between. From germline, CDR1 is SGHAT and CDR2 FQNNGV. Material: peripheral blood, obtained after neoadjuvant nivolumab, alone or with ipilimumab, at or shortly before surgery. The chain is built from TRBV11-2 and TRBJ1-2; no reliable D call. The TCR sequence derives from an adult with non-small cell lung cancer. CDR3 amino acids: CASSLDPGRGYTF. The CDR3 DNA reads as TGTGCCAGCAGCTTAGATCCCGGACGTGGCTACACCTTC.